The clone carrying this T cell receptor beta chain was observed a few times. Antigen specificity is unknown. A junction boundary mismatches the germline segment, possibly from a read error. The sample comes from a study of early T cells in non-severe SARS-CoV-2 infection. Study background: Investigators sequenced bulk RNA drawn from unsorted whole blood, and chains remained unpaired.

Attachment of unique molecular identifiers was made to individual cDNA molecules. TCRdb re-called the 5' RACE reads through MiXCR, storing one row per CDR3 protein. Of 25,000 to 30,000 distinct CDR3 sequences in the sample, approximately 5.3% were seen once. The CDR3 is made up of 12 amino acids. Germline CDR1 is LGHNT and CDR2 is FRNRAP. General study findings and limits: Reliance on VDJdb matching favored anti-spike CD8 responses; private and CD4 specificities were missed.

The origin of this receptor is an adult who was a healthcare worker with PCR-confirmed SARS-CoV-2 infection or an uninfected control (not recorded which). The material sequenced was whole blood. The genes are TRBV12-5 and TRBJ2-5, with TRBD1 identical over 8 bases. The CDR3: CASGLDPGQVIF. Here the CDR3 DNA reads TGTGCTAGTGGTTTGGATCCGGGACAGGTGATCTTC.